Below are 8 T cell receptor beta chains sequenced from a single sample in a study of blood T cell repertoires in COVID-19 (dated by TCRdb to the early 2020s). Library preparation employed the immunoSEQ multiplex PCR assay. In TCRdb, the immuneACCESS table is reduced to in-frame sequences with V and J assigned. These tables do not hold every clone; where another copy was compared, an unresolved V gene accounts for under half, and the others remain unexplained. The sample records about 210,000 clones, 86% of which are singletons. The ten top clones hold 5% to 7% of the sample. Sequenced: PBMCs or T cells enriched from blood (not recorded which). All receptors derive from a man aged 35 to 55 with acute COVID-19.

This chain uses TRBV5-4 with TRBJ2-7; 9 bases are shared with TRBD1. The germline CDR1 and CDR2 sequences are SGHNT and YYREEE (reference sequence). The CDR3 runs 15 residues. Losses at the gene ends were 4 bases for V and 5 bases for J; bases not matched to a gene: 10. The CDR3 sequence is CASSRVDRGKHEQYF. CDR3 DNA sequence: TGTGCCAGCAGCCGGGTGGACAGGGGAAAGCACGAGCAGTACTTC.

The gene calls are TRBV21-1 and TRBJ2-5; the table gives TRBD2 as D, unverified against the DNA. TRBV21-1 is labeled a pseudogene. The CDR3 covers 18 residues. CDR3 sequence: CASSEKRATSGNQETQYF. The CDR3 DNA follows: TGTGCCAGCAGCGAAAAAAGGGCGACTAGCGGAAACCAAGAGACCCAGTACTTC.

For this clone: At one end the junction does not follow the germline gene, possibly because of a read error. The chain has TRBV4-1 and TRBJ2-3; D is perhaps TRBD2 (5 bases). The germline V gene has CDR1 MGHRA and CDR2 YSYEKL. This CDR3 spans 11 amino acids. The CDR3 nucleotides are TGCGCCAGCAGCCAAGACGGCGGGCAGATATTT. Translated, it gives CASSQDGGQIF.

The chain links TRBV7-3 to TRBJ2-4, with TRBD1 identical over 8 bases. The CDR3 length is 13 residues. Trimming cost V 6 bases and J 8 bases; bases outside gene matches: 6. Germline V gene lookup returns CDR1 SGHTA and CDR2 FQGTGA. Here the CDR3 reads CASSRTGTDIQYF. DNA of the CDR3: TGTGCCAGCAGTAGGACAGGGACGGACATTCAGTACTTC. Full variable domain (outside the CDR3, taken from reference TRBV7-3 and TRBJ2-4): GAGVSQTPSNKVTEKGKYVELRCDPISGHTALYWYRQSLGQGPEFLIYFQGTGAADDSGLPNDRFFAVRPEGSVSTLKIQRTERGDSAVYLCASSRTGTDIQYFGAGTRLSVL.

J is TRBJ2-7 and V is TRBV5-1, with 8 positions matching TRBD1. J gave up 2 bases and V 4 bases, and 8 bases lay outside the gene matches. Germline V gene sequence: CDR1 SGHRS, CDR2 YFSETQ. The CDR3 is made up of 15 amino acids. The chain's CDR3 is CASSPGQGSTYEQYF. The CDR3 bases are TGCGCCAGCAGCCCCGGACAGGGTAGCACCTACGAGCAGTACTTC. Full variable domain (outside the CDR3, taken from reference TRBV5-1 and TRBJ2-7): KAGVTQTPRYLIKTRGQQVTLSCSPISGHRSVSWYQQTPGQGLQFLFEYFSETQRNKGNFPGRFSGRQFSNSRSEMNVSTLELGDSALYLCASSPGQGSTYEQYFGPGTRLTVT.

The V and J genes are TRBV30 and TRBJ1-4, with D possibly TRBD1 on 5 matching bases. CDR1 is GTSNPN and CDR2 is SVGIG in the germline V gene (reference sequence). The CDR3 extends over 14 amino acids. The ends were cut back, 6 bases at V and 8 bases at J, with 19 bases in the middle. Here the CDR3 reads CACSGGASTEKLFF. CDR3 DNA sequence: TGTGCCTGCTCTGGCGGGGCTTCTACGGAAAAACTGTTTTTT.

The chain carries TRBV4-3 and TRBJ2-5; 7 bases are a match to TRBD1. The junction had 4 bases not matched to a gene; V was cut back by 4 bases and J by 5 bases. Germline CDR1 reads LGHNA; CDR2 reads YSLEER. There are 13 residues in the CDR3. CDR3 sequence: CASSRQGSETQYF. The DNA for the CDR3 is TGCGCCAGCAGCCGACAGGGCAGCGAGACCCAGTACTTC.

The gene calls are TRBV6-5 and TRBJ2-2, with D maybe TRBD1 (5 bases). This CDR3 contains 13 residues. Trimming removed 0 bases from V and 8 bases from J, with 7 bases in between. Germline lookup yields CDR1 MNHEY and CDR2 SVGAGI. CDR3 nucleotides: TGTGCCAGCAGTTACTCAAGACAGGGGGAGCTGTTTTTT. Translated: CASSYSRQGELFF.